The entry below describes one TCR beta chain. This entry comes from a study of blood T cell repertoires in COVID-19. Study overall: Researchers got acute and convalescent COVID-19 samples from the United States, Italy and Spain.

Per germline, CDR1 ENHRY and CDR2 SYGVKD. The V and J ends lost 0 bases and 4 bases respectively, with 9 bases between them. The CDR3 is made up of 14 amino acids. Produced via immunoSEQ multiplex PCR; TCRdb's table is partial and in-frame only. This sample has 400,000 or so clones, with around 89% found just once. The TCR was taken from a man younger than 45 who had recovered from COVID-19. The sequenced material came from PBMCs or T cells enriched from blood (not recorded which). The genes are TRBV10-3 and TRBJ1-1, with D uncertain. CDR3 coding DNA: TGTGCCATCAGTGAGTCGACGGGTCTCACTGAAGCTTTCTTT. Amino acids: CAISESTGLTEAFF.